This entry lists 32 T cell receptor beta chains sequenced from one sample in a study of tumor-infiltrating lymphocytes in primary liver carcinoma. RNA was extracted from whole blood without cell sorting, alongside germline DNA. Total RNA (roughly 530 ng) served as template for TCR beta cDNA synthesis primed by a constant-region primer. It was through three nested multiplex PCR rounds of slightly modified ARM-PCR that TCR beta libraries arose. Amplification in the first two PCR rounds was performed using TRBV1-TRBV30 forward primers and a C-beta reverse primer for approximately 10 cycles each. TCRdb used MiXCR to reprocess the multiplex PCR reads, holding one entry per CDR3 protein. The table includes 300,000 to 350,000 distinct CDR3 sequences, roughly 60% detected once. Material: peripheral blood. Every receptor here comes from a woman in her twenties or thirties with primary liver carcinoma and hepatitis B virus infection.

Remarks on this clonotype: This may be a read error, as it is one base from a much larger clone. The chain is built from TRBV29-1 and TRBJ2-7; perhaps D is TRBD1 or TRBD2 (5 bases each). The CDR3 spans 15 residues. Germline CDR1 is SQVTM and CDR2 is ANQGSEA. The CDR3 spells CSVASRAGTGYEHYF. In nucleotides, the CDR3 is TGCAGCGTTGCGTCACGAGCAGGGACGGGGTACGAGCACTACTTC.

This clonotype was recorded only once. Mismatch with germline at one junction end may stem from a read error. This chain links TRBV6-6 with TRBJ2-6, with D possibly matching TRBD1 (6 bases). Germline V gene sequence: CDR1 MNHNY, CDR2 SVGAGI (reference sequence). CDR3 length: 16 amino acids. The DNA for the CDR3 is TGTGCCGGCAGTACACAGGGAAACACTGGGGCCAACGTCCTGACTTTC. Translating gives CAGSTQGNTGANVLTF.

The CDR3 DNA follows: TGTGCCAGCAGTTACGCGGAGCGGGAGCTGTTTTTT. Amino acid sequence: CASSYAERELFF. The chain is built from TRBV6-6 and TRBJ2-2; D call uncertain. V lost 2 bases and J lost 9, with 7 bases in between. Germline V gene sequence: CDR1 MNHNY, CDR2 SVGAGI (reference sequence). The CDR3 loop spans 12 amino acids.

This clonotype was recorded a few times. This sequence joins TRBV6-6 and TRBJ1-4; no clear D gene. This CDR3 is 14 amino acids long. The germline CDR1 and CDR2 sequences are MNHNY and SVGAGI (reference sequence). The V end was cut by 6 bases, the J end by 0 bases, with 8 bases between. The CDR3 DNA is TGTGCCAGCAGGCGACGGGCAACTAATGAAAAACTGTTTTTT. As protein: CASRRRATNEKLFF.

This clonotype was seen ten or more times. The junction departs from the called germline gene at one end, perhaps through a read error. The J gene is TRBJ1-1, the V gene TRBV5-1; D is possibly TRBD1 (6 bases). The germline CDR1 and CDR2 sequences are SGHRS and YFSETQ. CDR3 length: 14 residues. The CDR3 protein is CASSLGQTNTEAFF. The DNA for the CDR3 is TGTGCCAGCAGTCTCGGACAGACGAACACTGAAGCTTTCTTT.

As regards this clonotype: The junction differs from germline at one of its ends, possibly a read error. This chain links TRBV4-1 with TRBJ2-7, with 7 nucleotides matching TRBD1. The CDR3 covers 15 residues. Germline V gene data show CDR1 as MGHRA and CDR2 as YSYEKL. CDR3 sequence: CASSQPGQSSYEQHF. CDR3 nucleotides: TGCGCCAGCAGCCAGCCGGGACAGAGCTCCTACGAGCAGCACTTC.

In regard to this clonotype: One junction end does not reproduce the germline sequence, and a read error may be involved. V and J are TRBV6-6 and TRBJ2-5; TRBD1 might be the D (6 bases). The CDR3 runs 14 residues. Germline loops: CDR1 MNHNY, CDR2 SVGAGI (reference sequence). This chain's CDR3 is CASRPIQGQETQYF. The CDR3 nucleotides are TGTGCCAGCAGGCCTATACAGGGTCAAGAGACTCAGTACTTC.

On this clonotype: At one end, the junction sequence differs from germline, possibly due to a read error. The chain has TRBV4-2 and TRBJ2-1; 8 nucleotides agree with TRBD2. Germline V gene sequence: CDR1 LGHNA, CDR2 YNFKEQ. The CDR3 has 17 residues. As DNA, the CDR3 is TGTGCCAGCAGCCGAGATATCGGAGCGGGAGTGAACAAGGAGCAGTTCTTC. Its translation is CASSRDIGAGVNKEQFF.

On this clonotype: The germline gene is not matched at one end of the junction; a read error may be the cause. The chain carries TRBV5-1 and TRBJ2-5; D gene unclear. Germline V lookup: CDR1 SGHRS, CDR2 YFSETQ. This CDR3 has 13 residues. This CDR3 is CASSAIRRETQYF. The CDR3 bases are TGCGCCAGCAGCGCCATTCGACGAGAGACTCAGTACTTC.

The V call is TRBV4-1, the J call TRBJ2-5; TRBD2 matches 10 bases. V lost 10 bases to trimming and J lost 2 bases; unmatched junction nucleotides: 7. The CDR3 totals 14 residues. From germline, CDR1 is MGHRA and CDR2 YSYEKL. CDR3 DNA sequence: TGCGCCACCGTGAAACTAGCGGGACAAGAGACCCAGTACTTC. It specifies CATVKLAGQETQYF.

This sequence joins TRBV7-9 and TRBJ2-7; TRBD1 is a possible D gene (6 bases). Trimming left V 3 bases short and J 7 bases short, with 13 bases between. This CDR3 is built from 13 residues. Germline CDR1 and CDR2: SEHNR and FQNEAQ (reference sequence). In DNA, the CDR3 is TGTGCCAGCAGCTTGGGGACACGCTTAGAGCAGTACTTC. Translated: CASSLGTRLEQYF. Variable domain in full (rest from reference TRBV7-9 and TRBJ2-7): DTGVSQNPRHKITKRGQNVTFRCDPISEHNRLYWYRQTLGQGPEFLTYFQNEAQLEKSRLLSDRFSAERPKGSFSTLEIQRTEQGDSAMYLCASSLGTRLEQYFGPGTRLTVT.

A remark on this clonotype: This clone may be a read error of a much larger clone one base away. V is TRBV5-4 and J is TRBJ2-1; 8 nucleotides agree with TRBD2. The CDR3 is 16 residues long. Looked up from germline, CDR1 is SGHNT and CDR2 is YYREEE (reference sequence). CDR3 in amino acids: CARSLPAGGPYNEQFF. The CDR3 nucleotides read TGTGCCAGAAGCTTGCCCGCGGGAGGCCCTTACAATGAGCAGTTCTTC.

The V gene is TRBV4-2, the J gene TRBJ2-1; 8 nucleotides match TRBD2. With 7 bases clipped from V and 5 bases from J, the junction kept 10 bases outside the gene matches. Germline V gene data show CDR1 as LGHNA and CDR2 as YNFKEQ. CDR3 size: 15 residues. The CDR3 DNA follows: TGTGCCAGCAACCACGGACTAGCAGATAACAATGAGCAGTTCTTC. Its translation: CASNHGLADNNEQFF.

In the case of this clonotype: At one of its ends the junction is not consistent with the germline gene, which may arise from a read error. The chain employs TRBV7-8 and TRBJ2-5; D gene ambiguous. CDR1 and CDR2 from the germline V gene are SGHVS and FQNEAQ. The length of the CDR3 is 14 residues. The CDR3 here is CASSDSVDHETQYF. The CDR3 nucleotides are TGTGCCAGCAGTGATTCGGTAGACCATGAGACCCAGTACTTC.

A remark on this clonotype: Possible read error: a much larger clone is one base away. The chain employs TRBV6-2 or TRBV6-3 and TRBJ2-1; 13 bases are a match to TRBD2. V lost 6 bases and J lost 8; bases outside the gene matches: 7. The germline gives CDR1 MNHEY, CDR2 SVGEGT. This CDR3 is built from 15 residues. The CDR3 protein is CASSKLAGGLHEQFF. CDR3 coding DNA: TGTGCCAGCAGCAAACTAGCGGGAGGGCTTCATGAGCAGTTCTTC.

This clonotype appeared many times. CDR3 sequence: CASKSSASGWEQFF. For the CDR3, the DNA is TGTGCCAGCAAAAGTTCGGCTAGCGGTTGGGAGCAGTTCTTC. J is TRBJ2-1 and V is TRBV12-3 or TRBV12-4; 7 positions agree with TRBD2. V trimming: 7 bases; J trimming: 10 bases; junction bases outside the gene matches: 13. The CDR3 is 14 amino acids.

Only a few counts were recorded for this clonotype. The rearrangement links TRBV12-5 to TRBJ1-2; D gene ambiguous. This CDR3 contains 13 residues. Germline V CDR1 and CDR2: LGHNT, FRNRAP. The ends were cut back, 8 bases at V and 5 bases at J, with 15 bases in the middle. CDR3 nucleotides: TGTGCTAGTCCCCGAGATGGGCTATATGGCTACACCTTC. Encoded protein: CASPRDGLYGYTF.

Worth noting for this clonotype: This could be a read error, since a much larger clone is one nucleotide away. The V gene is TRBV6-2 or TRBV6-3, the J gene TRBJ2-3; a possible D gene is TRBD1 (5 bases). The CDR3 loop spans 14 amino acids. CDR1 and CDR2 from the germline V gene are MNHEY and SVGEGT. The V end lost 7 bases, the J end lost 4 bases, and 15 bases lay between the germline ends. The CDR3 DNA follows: TGTGCCAGCACTTCCCCCGACAGCGCAGATACGCAGTATTTT. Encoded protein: CASTSPDSADTQYF.

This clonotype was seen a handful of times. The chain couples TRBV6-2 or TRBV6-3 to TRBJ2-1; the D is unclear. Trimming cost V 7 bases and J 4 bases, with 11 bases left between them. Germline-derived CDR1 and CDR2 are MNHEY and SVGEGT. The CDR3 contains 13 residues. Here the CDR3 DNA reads TGTGCCAGCACCAGAGCGCCATACAATGAGCAGTTCTTC. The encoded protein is CASTRAPYNEQFF.

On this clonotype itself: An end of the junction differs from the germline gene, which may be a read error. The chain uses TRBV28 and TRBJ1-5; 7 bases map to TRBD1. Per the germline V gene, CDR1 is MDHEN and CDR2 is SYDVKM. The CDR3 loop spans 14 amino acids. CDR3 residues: CAISLGQLNQPQHF. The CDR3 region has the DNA TGTGCCATCAGTTTGGGACAGCTGAATCAGCCCCAGCATTTT.

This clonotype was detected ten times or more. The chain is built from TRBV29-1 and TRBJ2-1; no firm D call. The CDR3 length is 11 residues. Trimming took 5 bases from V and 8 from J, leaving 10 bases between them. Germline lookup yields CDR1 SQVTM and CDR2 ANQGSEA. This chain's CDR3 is CSVWIWDEQFF. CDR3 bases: TGCAGCGTTTGGATTTGGGATGAGCAGTTCTTC.

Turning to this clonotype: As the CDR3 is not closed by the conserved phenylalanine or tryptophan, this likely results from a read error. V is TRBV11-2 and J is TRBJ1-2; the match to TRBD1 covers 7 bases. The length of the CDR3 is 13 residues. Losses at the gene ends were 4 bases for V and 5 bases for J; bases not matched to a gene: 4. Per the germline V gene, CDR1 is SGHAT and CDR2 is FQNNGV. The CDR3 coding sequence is TGTGCCAGCAGCTCAGGACAGGATTATGGCTACACCTCC. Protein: CASSSGQDYGYTS.

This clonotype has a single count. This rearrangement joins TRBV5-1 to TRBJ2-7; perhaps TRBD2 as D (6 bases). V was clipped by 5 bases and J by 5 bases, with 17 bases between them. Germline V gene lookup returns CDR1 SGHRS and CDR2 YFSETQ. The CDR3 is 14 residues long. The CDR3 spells CASSLSPSANEQYF. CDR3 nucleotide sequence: TGCGCCAGCAGTTTGTCGCCTAGCGCTAACGAGCAGTACTTC.

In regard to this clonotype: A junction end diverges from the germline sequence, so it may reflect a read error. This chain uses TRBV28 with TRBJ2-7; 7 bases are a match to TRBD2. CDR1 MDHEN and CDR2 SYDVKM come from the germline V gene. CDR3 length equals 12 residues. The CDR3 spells CAGSPSGPRQYF. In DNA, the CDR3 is TGTGCCGGCAGTCCTAGCGGTCCGCGGCAGTACTTC. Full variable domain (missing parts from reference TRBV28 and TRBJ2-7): DVKVTQSSRYLVKRTGEKVFLECVQDMDHENMFWYRQDPGLGLRLIYFSYDVKMKEKGDIPEGYSVSREKKERFSLILESASTNQTSMYLCAGSPSGPRQYFGPGTRLTVT.

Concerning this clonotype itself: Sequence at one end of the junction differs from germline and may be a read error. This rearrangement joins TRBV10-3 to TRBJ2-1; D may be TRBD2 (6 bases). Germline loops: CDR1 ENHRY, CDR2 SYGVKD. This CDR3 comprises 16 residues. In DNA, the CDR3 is TGTGTCATCAGTGAGTCGATGACGGGAGACTACAATGAGCAGTTCTTC. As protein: CVISESMTGDYNEQFF.

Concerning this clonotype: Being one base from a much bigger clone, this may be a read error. The CDR3 loop reads CASSLPYIRQPNTEAIF. The CDR3, as DNA: TGCGCCAGCAGCCTGCCCTATATTAGACAGCCGAACACTGAAGCTATCTTT. This chain links TRBV4-1 with TRBJ1-1; D may be TRBD1 (5 bases). The CDR3 is made up of 17 amino acids. Germline V gene sequence: CDR1 MGHRA, CDR2 YSYEKL.

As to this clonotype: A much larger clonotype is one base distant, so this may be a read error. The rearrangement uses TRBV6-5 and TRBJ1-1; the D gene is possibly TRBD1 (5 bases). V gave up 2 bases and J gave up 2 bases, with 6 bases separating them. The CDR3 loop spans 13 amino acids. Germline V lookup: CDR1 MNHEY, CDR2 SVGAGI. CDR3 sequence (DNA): TGTGCCAGCAGTTACCGGGACAACACTGAAGCTTTCTTT. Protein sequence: CASSYRDNTEAFF.

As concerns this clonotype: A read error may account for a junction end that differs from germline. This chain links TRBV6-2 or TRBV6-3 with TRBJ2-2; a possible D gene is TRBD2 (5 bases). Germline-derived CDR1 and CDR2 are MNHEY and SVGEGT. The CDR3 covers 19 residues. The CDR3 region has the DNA TGTGCCACCTATTCCCAACGTGAACACCGAGGTACGAACACCGGGGAGCTGGTTTTT. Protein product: CATYSQREHRGTNTGELVF.

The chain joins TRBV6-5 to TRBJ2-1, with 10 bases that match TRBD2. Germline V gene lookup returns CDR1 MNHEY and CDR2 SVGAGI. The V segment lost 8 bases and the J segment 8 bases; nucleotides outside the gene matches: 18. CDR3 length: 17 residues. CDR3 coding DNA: TGTGCCAGCTTGCCGGGGGGGGGACTAGCGCGGCCTCATGAGCAGTTCTTC. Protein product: CASLPGGGLARPHEQFF.

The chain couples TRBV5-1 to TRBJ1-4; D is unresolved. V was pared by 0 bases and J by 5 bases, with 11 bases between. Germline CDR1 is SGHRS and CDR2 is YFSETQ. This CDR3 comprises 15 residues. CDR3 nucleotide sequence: TGCGCCAGCAGCTTGGCCGGGATTAAAAATGAAAAACTGTTTTTT. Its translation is CASSLAGIKNEKLFF.

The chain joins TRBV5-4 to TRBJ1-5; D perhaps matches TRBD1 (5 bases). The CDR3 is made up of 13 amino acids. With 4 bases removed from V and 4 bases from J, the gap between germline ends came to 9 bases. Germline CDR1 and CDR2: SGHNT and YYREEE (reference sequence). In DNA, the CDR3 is TGTGCCAGCAGCGTCGGGGGAAATCAGCCCCAGCATTTT. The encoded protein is CASSVGGNQPQHF.

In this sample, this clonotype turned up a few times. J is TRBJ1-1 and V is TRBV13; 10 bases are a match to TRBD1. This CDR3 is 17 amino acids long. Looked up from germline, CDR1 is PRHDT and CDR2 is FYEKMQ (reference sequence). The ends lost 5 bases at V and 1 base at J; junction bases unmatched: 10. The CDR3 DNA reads TGTGCCAGCAGCCCGGCGGGGGACAGGGGAAAGAACACTGAAGCTTTCTTT. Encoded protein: CASSPAGDRGKNTEAFF. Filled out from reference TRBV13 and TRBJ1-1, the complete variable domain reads AAGVIQSPRHLIKEKRETATLKCYPIPRHDTVYWYQQGPGQDPQFLISFYEKMQSDKGSIPDRFSAQQFSDYHSELNMSSLELGDSALYFCASSPAGDRGKNTEAFFGQGTRLTVV.